Following are 20 T cell receptor beta chains from one sample sequenced in a study of blood T cell repertoires in COVID-19. The table came from immunoSEQ multiplex PCR; TCRdb's copy has only in-frame clones and leaves some out. This repertoire shows more than 100,000 clones, 65% to 80% found once; its top ten account for under 0.95%. Material: peripheral blood. These receptors originate from a human donor with acute or convalescent COVID-19. The donor label of this sample is uncertain.

J is TRBJ2-2 and V is TRBV27, with 7 positions matching TRBD1. J was trimmed by 2 bases and V by 6 bases; bases with no gene match: 6. The CDR3 extends over 15 amino acids. Looked up from germline, CDR1 is MNHEY and CDR2 is SMNVEV (reference sequence). The CDR3: CASSLRDRNTGELFF. CDR3 bases: TGTGCCAGCAGCCTCCGGGACAGAAACACCGGGGAGCTGTTTTTT.

In its sample, this clone was seen a few times. V usage is TRBV20-1 and J usage is TRBJ1-5; D unresolved. V lost 3 bases and J lost 1, with 10 bases in between. Per the germline V gene, CDR1 is DFQATT and CDR2 is SNEGSKA (reference sequence). The CDR3 extends over 14 amino acids. CDR3 bases: TGCAGTGCTAGTCGGGGAGGGAGCAATCAGCCCCAGCATTTT. Protein: CSASRGGSNQPQHF.

The rearrangement links TRBV4-1 to TRBJ1-2; TRBD1 matches 8 bases. J lost 4 bases, V lost 5 bases, and 9 bases had no gene match. Germline values: CDR1 MGHRA, CDR2 YSYEKL. This CDR3 is built from 15 residues. The CDR3 spells CASSLPGQAIYGYTF. As DNA, the CDR3 is TGCGCCAGCAGCTTACCGGGACAGGCGATCTATGGCTACACCTTC.

This clone was detected once. Distinct nucleotide sequences in the sample also encode this CDR3. The chain employs TRBV20-1 and TRBJ1-1; a possible D gene is TRBD1 (6 bases). Trimming cost V 4 bases and J 6 bases, with 9 bases left between them. This CDR3 is 11 amino acids long. The germline V gene has CDR1 DFQATT and CDR2 SNEGSKA (reference sequence). CDR3 amino acids: CSATRQAEAFF. CDR3 bases: TGCAGTGCTACCAGACAGGCTGAAGCTTTCTTT.

The chain links TRBV30 to TRBJ2-5; tentative D call: TRBD1 (6 bases). Trimming shortened V by 2 bases and J by 5 bases, and 12 bases separated the two germline ends. Germline V gene data show CDR1 as GTSNPN and CDR2 as SVGIG (reference sequence). CDR3 length: 13 residues. Here the CDR3 reads CAWSPGAVETQYF. CDR3 coding DNA: TGTGCCTGGAGTCCAGGGGCGGTGGAGACCCAGTACTTC.

This clone came up a few times. The chain uses TRBV6-5 and TRBJ2-5; 10 bases are a match to TRBD1. V gave up 6 bases and J gave up 6 bases; unmatched junction bases: 10. CDR1 is MNHEY and CDR2 is SVGAGI in the germline V gene. The CDR3 contains 15 residues. In DNA form, the CDR3 reads TGTGCCAGCAGCCGAAGCGGGACAGGGGAAAAGACCCAGTACTTC. It is translated as CASSRSGTGEKTQYF.

This clone was seen a few times. The chain combines TRBV7-8 with TRBJ1-1; maybe TRBD1 (6 bases). Trimming cost V 1 base and J 5 bases, with 8 bases left between them. The germline CDR1 and CDR2 sequences are SGHVS and FQNEAQ. The CDR3 totals 13 residues. CDR3 coding DNA: TGTGCCAGCAGCTTAGGGACAGAGACTGAAGCTTTCTTT. Amino acids: CASSLGTETEAFF.

The rearrangement links TRBV5-1 to TRBJ1-4; D ambiguous. The CDR3 is made up of 15 amino acids. Trimming removed 0 bases from V and 5 bases from J, with 11 bases in between. Germline V gives CDR1 SGHRS, CDR2 YFSETQ. The CDR3: CASSLVGTGNEKLFF. Here the CDR3 DNA reads TGCGCCAGCAGCTTGGTGGGCACGGGGAATGAAAAACTGTTTTTT. Supplemented by reference TRBV5-1 and TRBJ1-4, the full variable domain reads KAGVTQTPRYLIKTRGQQVTLSCSPISGHRSVSWYQQTPGQGLQFLFEYFSETQRNKGNFPGRFSGRQFSNSRSEMNVSTLELGDSALYLCASSLVGTGNEKLFFGSGTQLSVL.

This clone was seen only once. The J gene is TRBJ1-1, the V gene TRBV3-1 (or the pseudogene TRBV3-2); D possibly corresponds to TRBD1 (5 bases). CDR1 and CDR2 (germline): LGHDT, YNNKEL (reference sequence). Trimming removed 2 bases from V and 7 bases from J, with 17 bases in between. CDR3 length equals 15 residues. The CDR3 nucleotides read TGTGCCAGCAGCCAACCGACAAGGGCGGGGGTTGAAGCTTTCTTT. The encoded protein is CASSQPTRAGVEAFF.

This clone was seen at least ten times. This chain uses TRBV2 with TRBJ2-2; 7 bases fit TRBD1. Per germline, CDR1 SNHLY and CDR2 FYNNEI. With V trimmed by 6 bases and J by 0 bases, 4 bases remained unmatched. The CDR3 extends over 15 amino acids. CDR3 sequence (DNA): TGTGCCAGCAGAGTCGGGACAGCGAACACCGGGGAGCTGTTTTTT. It translates to CASRVGTANTGELFF.

A note on this clone: Other DNA sequences within the sample encode an identical CDR3. The chain employs TRBV28 and TRBJ1-5; possibly TRBD1 for D (5 bases). CDR3 length: 14 amino acids. V was clipped by 2 bases and J by 5 bases, with 10 bases between them. The V gene's germline CDR1 is MDHEN and CDR2 SYDVKM. CDR3 protein: CASSLRQGYQPQHF. DNA of the CDR3: TGTGCCAGCAGTTTAAGGCAGGGTTATCAGCCCCAGCATTTT.

The rearrangement uses TRBV30 and TRBJ2-3, with 8 bases matching TRBD1. CDR3 length: 13 residues. Trimming removed 5 bases from V and 6 bases from J; junction bases left unmatched: 7. CDR1 and CDR2 (germline): GTSNPN, SVGIG (reference sequence). Here the CDR3 reads CAWSRGPGDTQYF. The CDR3 DNA reads as TGTGCCTGGTCCAGGGGGCCGGGGGATACGCAGTATTTT. The full variable domain, rest sourced from reference TRBV30 and TRBJ2-3, is SQTIHQWPATLVQPVGSPLSLECTVEGTSNPNLYWYRQAAGRGLQLLFYSVGIGQISSEVPQNLSASRPQDRQFILSSKKLLLSDSGFYLCAWSRGPGDTQYFGPGTRLTVL.

V usage is TRBV7-9 and J usage is TRBJ2-3; 10 nucleotides line up with TRBD2. Germline V gives CDR1 SEHNR, CDR2 FQNEAQ (reference sequence). With V trimmed by 3 bases and J by 0 bases, 3 bases remained unmatched. The CDR3 has 16 amino acids. CDR3 in DNA: TGTGCCAGCAGCTTTGGGACTAGCGTTAGCACAGATACGCAGTATTTT. Its protein product is CASSFGTSVSTDTQYF.

This clone is judged medium-sized (0.01 to 0.1%). Other DNA variants within this sample encode the same CDR3. The rearrangement uses TRBV5-1 and TRBJ1-3; 7 nucleotides line up with TRBD1. Trimming cost V 3 bases and J 4 bases; bases outside gene matches: 1. The CDR3 is 13 residues long. Germline V gene sequence: CDR1 SGHRS, CDR2 YFSETQ. CDR3 coding DNA: TGCGCCAGCAGCTCGGGACAGGGAAACACCATATATTTT. Protein product: CASSSGQGNTIYF.

This clone has just one count. This chain joins TRBV28 and TRBJ2-5, with a weak D call TRBD1 (5 bases). The CDR3 consists of 11 residues. V lost 6 bases to trimming and J lost 7 bases, with 9 bases between them. Per germline, CDR1 MDHEN and CDR2 SYDVKM. CDR3 DNA: TGTGCCAGCAGGGGGCCGGCGACCCAGTACTTC. Protein: CASRGPATQYF. Looking up the rest from reference TRBV28 and TRBJ2-5 gives the full variable domain: DVKVTQSSRYLVKRTGEKVFLECVQDMDHENMFWYRQDPGLGLRLIYFSYDVKMKEKGDIPEGYSVSREKKERFSLILESASTNQTSMYLCASRGPATQYFGPGTRLLVL.

The CDR3 region has the DNA TGTGCCAGTAGTCTGGGGACAGGGTATGGCTACACCTTC. Translating gives CASSLGTGYGYTF. This chain uses TRBV19 with TRBJ1-2; TRBD1 aligns across 9 bases. The germline gives CDR1 LNHDA, CDR2 SQIVND (reference sequence). After removal of 5 bases from V and 5 bases from J, the junction contained 3 bases not matched to a gene. The CDR3 sequence is 13 residues long.

This rearrangement joins TRBV18 to TRBJ2-7, with 10 bases aligning to TRBD1. V lost 3 bases to trimming and J lost 4 bases; unmatched junction nucleotides: 6. CDR1 is KGHSH and CDR2 is LQKENI in the germline V gene. The length of the CDR3 is 15 residues. The CDR3 nucleotides read TGTGCCAGCTCACCCGGTCCGGGACAGGGGTACGAGCAGTACTTC. This codes for CASSPGPGQGYEQYF.

The CDR3 reads CASSLQGRLSEQYV. The DNA of the CDR3 is TGTGCCAGCAGCTTACAGGGGCGTTTGTCCGAGCAGTACGTC. The V call is TRBV5-6, the J call TRBJ2-7; 7 positions match TRBD1. V lost 2 bases and J lost 6; bases outside the gene matches: 8. This CDR3 has 14 residues. Germline loops: CDR1 SGHDT, CDR2 YYEEEE.

There are many counts of this clone. The J gene is TRBJ1-5, the V gene TRBV19; D not certain. Germline CDR1 and CDR2: LNHDA and SQIVND (reference sequence). The V gene lost 11 bases and the J gene lost 4 bases, with 15 bases spanning the gap. The CDR3 consists of 13 residues. Here the CDR3 reads CAGSVGPNQPQHF. In DNA form, the CDR3 reads TGTGCCGGATCAGTGGGCCCAAATCAGCCCCAGCATTTT.

This clone has only a few counts. The J gene is TRBJ1-3, the V gene TRBV2; no clear D gene. The germline V and J ends were trimmed by 1 base and 4 bases, with 14 bases remaining between them. This CDR3 comprises 16 residues. CDR1 SNHLY and CDR2 FYNNEI come from the germline V gene. The CDR3 protein is CASSEEPGVGGNTIYF. DNA of the CDR3: TGTGCCAGCAGTGAAGAGCCCGGGGTAGGGGGAAACACCATATATTTT.